The 17 T cell receptor beta chains in this list originate from one sample, sequenced in a study of OX40 agonist ivuxolimab in advanced cancers. Sequencing used immunoSEQ multiplex PCR; TCRdb keeps in-frame clones, though not all of them. The sample includes fewer than 50,000 clones, approximately 90% of them seen just once. This specimen was CD4+ or CD8+ T cells sorted from blood, taken in a trial of the OX40 agonist ivuxolimab. These receptors were obtained from an adult with an advanced solid tumor such as melanoma, head and neck, liver or kidney cancer.

This clone was detected a few times. This chain connects TRBV30 to TRBJ1-4; no reliable D call. V lost 0 bases and J lost 8, with 7 bases in between. Germline CDR1 GTSNPN, CDR2 SVGIG (reference sequence). This CDR3 comprises 12 residues. This CDR3 reads CAWSVHWEKLFF. The CDR3 DNA is TGTGCCTGGAGTGTACACTGGGAAAAACTGTTTTTT.

The chain carries TRBV9 and TRBJ2-1, with TRBD2 matching over 8 bases. The germline V gene encodes CDR1 SGDLS and CDR2 YYNGEE. The CDR3 spans 16 residues. Trimming at V came to 4 bases and at J to 4 bases, leaving 10 bases not matched to a gene. CDR3 DNA sequence: TGTGCCAGCAGCCCGGGGGGCGGGAGGTCTTACAATGAGCAGTTCTTC. Its protein product is CASSPGGGRSYNEQFF.

Only one count was recorded for this clone. The V gene is TRBV6-6, the J gene TRBJ2-3; 11 positions match TRBD2. Germline V CDR1 and CDR2: MNHNY, SVGAGI (reference sequence). This CDR3 has 15 amino acids. J lost 1 base, V lost 7 bases, and 4 bases had no gene match. In DNA, the CDR3 is TGTGCCAGCAATTTAGCGGGAGGGCGCACAGATACGCAGTATTTT. Its translation: CASNLAGGRTDTQYF.

The chain uses TRBV2 and TRBJ1-4; no definite D call. Per germline, CDR1 SNHLY and CDR2 FYNNEI. The length of the CDR3 is 15 residues. The V gene lost 5 bases and the J gene lost 0 bases, with 10 bases spanning the gap. CDR3 sequence: CASSTSSATNEKLFF. The CDR3 DNA reads as TGTGCCAGCAGTACCAGCAGTGCAACTAATGAAAAACTGTTTTTT.

The chain combines TRBV27 with TRBJ1-6, with a tentative D call TRBD1 (5 bases). The ends were cut back, 3 bases at V and 9 bases at J, with 12 bases in the middle. The CDR3 length is 14 residues. The germline gives CDR1 MNHEY, CDR2 SMNVEV (reference sequence). The CDR3 sequence is CASSLSGLGSPLHF. CDR3 sequence (DNA): TGTGCCAGCAGTTTGTCGGGACTTGGTTCACCCCTCCACTTT.

The chain carries TRBV28 and TRBJ1-1, with unresolved D. Trimming cost V 2 bases and J 4 bases, with 11 bases left between them. CDR1 is MDHEN and CDR2 is SYDVKM in the germline V gene. The CDR3 has 14 amino acids. Here the CDR3 DNA reads TGTGCCAGCAGTTTAACCGGGAGAGGCACTGAAGCTTTCTTT. Protein product: CASSLTGRGTEAFF.

In this sample, this clone turned up once. The rearrangement uses TRBV9 and TRBJ2-1, with 10 bases aligning to TRBD1. CDR3 length: 16 residues. Germline loops: CDR1 SGDLS, CDR2 YYNGEE. V lost 3 bases to trimming and J lost 6 bases; unmatched junction nucleotides: 9. As DNA, the CDR3 is TGTGCCAGCAGCGCTCCGGGACAGGGGTTAATCAATGAGCAGTTCTTC. This sequence encodes CASSAPGQGLINEQFF. The entire variable domain, with the rest obtained from reference TRBV9 and TRBJ2-1, is as follows: DSGVTQTPKHLITATGQRVTLRCSPRSGDLSVYWYQQSLDQGLQFLIQYYNGEERAKGNILERFSAQQFPDLHSELNLSSLELGDSALYFCASSAPGQGLINEQFFGPGTRLTVL.

V is TRBV23-1 and J is TRBJ2-3; 9 bases are a match to TRBD2. TRBV23-1 is classed as an ORF, of uncertain function. V trimming: 4 bases; J trimming: 0 bases; junction bases outside the gene matches: 2. There are 15 residues in the CDR3. CDR3 region: CASSLTSGSTDTQYF. CDR3 bases: TGCGCCAGCAGTCTTACTAGCGGGAGCACAGATACGCAGTATTTT.

The genes are TRBV7-9 and TRBJ2-2, with D hard to call. CDR3 length: 12 amino acids. Germline V CDR1 and CDR2: SEHNR, FQNEAQ (reference sequence). Trimming removed 2 bases at V and 6 bases at J, with 4 bases between. The CDR3 protein is CASSLTAGELFF. In nucleotides, the CDR3 is TGTGCCAGCAGCTTAACGGCCGGGGAGCTGTTTTTT.

This clone was counted a single time. The chain uses TRBV4-1 and TRBJ1-2; a weak D match, TRBD1 (6 bases). Looked up from germline, CDR1 is MGHRA and CDR2 is YSYEKL. Trimming removed 4 bases at V and 3 bases at J, with 15 bases between. CDR3 length: 15 residues. CDR3 sequence reads: CASSRPGTKDYGYTF. The CDR3 DNA is TGCGCCAGCAGCCGACCGGGGACAAAAGACTATGGCTACACCTTC.

By share of the sample, this clone is medium-sized. The chain is built from TRBV9 and TRBJ2-7, with D tentatively TRBD1 (7 bases). Trimming stripped 6 bases from V and 4 bases from J, with 20 bases between. The CDR3 length is 15 residues. Germline V gene data show CDR1 as SGDLS and CDR2 as YYNGEE. CDR3 sequence reads: CASTGGGRDPYEQYF. CDR3 nucleotide sequence: TGTGCCAGCACCGGAGGGGGCAGGGACCCGTACGAGCAGTACTTC.

This clone has just one count. The chain carries TRBV4-2 and TRBJ2-1; 7 positions agree with TRBD2. CDR3 length: 16 residues. J was trimmed by 6 bases and V by 1 base; bases with no gene match: 9. Germline values: CDR1 LGHNA, CDR2 YNFKEQ. The CDR3 loop is CASSQAVGRAINEQFF. The CDR3 coding sequence is TGTGCCAGCAGCCAAGCCGTAGGGAGGGCGATCAATGAGCAGTTCTTC.

The chain recombines TRBV19 with TRBJ1-1; D is unresolved. Germline V gene lookup returns CDR1 LNHDA and CDR2 SQIVND (reference sequence). The CDR3 has 11 amino acids. The V and J ends lost 7 bases and 9 bases respectively, with 12 bases between them. CDR3 in DNA: TGTGCCAGTACCTCCGGGCTCCAAGCTTTCTTT. It specifies CASTSGLQAFF.

The CDR3 sequence: CASALRASYEQYF. CDR3 nucleotide sequence: TGTGCCAGCGCCCTAAGGGCCTCCTACGAGCAGTACTTC. This rearrangement joins TRBV27 to TRBJ2-7; D gene unclear. Trimming stripped 8 bases from V and 0 bases from J, with 11 bases between. This CDR3 region has 13 residues. CDR1 MNHEY and CDR2 SMNVEV come from the germline V gene (reference sequence).

The gene calls are TRBV2 and TRBJ2-7, with a possible D match to TRBD1 (6 bases). The CDR3 has 13 residues. Germline loops: CDR1 SNHLY, CDR2 FYNNEI. Deletions cut 5 bases from V and 4 bases from J, with 12 bases between. The CDR3 region has the DNA TGTGCCAGCAGTATCGACAGGCAGTACGAGCAGTACGTC. It yields the protein CASSIDRQYEQYV.

This clone showed up just once. V gene TRBV15 combines with J gene TRBJ1-1; D remains ambiguous. With 0 bases removed from V and 4 bases from J, the gap between germline ends came to 12 bases. The germline V gene encodes CDR1 LNHNV and CDR2 YYDKDF (reference sequence). The CDR3 loop spans 15 amino acids. CDR3 protein: CATSRDRMIGTEAFF. The CDR3 bases are TGTGCCACCAGCAGAGATCGTATGATTGGCACTGAAGCTTTCTTT. The full variable domain, completed using reference TRBV15 and TRBJ1-1, is DAMVIQNPRYQVTQFGKPVTLSCSQTLNHNVMYWYQQKSSQAPKLLFHYYDKDFNNEADTPDNFQSRRPNTSFCFLDIRSPGLGDTAMYLCATSRDRMIGTEAFFGQGTRLTVV.

V is TRBV6-1 and J is TRBJ1-4; D possibly corresponds to TRBD1 (6 bases). V lost 2 bases to trimming and J lost 4 bases, with 14 bases between them. The germline CDR1 and CDR2 sequences are MNHNS and SASEGT. The CDR3 has 16 amino acids. DNA of the CDR3: TGTGCCAGCAGTGAAAATACGGGGGCTGGTAATGAAAAACTGTTTTTT. It codes for CASSENTGAGNEKLFF.